This T cell receptor beta chain is drawn from a study of graft-versus-host responses after intestinal transplantation. About the research overall: Each of the recipients got a multivisceral, liver-intestinal, or isolated intestinal transplant. For 2 to 4 years after anti-thymocyte globulin induction, all recipients took tacrolimus and steroids.

Points from the study as a whole: With peak circulating GvH clone levels came an association with early post-transplant HvG declines. There were GvH clones found in recipient marrow, and some of them appeared first in ileum or blood.

The CDR3 length is 15 residues. Germline-derived CDR1 and CDR2 are MNHEY and SMNVEV (reference sequence). Deletions cut 6 bases from V and 1 base from J, with 13 bases between. Assay: immunoSEQ multiplex PCR; the TCRdb copy retains only in-frame clones and omits some. The sample carries about 21,000 clones, 75% to 90% recorded once. As concerns this clone: Its antigen remains unknown.

V usage is TRBV27 and J usage is TRBJ1-5, with a weak D call TRBD1 (5 bases). The sequence came from a human patient who received an intestinal transplant, so some T cells may come from the graft donor. The sequencing here drew on PBMCs, taken 65 to 70 days after intestinal transplantation. This chain's CDR3 is CASRVGGLSNQPQHF. The CDR3 nucleotides read TGTGCCAGCAGGGTGGGGGGTCTGAGCAATCAGCCCCAGCATTTT.